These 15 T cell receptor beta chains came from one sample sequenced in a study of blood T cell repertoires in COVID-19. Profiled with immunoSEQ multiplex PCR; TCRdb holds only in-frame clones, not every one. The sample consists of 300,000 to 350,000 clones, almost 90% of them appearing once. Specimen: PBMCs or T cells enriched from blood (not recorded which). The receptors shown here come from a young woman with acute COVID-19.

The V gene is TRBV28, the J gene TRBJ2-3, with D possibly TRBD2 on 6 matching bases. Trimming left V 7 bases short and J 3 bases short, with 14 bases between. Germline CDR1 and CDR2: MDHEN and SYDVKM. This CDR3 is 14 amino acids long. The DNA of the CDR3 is TGTGCCAGCACCGAGTCCGGGACTACAGATACGCAGTATTTT. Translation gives CASTESGTTDTQYF.

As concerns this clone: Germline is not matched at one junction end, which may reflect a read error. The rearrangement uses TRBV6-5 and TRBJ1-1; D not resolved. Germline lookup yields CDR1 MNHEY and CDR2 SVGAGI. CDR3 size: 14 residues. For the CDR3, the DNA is TGTGCCAGCAGCCTCGGACTGCCGAACGCTGAAGCTTTCTTT. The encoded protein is CASSLGLPNAEAFF.

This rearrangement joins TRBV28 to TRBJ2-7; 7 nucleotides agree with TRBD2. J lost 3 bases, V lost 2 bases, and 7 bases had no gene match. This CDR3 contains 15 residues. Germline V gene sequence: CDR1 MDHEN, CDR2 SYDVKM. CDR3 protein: CASSLPGTTIYEQYF. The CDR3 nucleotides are TGTGCCAGCAGTTTACCCGGGACTACAATCTACGAGCAGTACTTC.

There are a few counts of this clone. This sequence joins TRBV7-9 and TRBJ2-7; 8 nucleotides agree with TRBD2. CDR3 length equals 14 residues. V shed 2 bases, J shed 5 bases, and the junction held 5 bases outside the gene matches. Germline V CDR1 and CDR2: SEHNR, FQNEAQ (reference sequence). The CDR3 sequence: CASSLNSGSHEQYF. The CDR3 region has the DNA TGTGCCAGCAGCTTAAACAGCGGGAGCCACGAGCAGTACTTC.

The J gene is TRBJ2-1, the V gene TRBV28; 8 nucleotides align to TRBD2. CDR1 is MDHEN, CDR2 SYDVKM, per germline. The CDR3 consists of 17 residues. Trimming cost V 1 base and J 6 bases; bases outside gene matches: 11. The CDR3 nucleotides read TGTGCCAGCAGTTTATATGAGACTAGCGCCATCGCCAATGAGCAGTTCTTC. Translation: CASSLYETSAIANEQFF.

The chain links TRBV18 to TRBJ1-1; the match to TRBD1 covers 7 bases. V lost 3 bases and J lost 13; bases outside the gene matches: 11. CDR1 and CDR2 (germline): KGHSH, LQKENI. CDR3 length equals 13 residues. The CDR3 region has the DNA TGTGCCAGCTCACCTTATGACAGGGCTGGGGTTTTCTTT. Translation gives CASSPYDRAGVFF.

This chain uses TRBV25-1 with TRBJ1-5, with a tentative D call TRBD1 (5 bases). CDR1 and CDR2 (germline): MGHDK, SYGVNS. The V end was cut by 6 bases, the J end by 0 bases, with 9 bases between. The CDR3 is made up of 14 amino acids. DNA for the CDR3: TGTGCCAGCAGAGGGGCAGGTAGCAATCAGCCCCAGCATTTT. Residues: CASRGAGSNQPQHF.

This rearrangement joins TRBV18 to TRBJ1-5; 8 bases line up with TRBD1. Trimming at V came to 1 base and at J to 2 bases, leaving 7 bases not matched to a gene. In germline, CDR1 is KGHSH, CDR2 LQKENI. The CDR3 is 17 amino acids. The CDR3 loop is CASSPLPGGNRNQPQHF. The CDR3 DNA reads TGTGCCAGCTCACCACTTCCAGGGGGCAATCGCAATCAGCCCCAGCATTTT.

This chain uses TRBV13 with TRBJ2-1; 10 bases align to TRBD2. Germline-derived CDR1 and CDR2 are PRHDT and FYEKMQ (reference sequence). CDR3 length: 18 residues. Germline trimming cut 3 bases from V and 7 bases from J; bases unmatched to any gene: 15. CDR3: CASSFVYGPSGSPNEQFF. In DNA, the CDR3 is TGTGCCAGCAGCTTCGTTTACGGCCCTAGCGGGAGTCCAAATGAGCAGTTCTTC. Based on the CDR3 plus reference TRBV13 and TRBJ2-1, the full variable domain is AAGVIQSPRHLIKEKRETATLKCYPIPRHDTVYWYQQGPGQDPQFLISFYEKMQSDKGSIPDRFSAQQFSDYHSELNMSSLELGDSALYFCASSFVYGPSGSPNEQFFGPGTRLTVL.

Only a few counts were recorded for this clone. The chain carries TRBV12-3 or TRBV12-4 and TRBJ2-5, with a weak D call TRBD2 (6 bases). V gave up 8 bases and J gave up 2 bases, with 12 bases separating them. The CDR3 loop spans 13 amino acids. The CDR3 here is CASSSVLQETQYF. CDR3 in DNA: TGTGCCAGCTCTAGCGTACTACAAGAGACCCAGTACTTC.

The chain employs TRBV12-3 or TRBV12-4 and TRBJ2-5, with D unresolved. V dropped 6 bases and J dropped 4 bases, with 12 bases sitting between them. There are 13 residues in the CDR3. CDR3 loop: CASSPGAAETQYF. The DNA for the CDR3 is TGTGCCAGCAGCCCAGGCGCCGCAGAGACCCAGTACTTC.

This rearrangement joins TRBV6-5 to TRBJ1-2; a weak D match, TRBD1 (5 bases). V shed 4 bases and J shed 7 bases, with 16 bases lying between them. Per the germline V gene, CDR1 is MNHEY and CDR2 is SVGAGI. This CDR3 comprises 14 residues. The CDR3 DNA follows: TGTGCCAGCAGTTGGGGCCGTGAGGGAGGTGGCTACACCTTC. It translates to CASSWGREGGGYTF.

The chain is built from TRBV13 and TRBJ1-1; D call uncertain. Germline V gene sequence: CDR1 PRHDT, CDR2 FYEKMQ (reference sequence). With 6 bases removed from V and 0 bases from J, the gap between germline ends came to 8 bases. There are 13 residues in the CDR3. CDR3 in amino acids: CASSYKMNTEAFF. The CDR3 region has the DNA TGTGCCAGCAGTTATAAAATGAACACTGAAGCTTTCTTT.

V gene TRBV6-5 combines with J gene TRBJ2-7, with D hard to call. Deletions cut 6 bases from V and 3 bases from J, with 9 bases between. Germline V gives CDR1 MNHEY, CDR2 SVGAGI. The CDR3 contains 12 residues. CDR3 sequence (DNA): TGTGCCAGCAGCGCCAACGGCTACGAGCAGTACTTC. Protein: CASSANGYEQYF.

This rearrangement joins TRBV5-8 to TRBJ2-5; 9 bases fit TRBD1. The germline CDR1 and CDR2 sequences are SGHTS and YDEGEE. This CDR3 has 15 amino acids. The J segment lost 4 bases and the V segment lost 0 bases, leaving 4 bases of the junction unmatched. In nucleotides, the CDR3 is TGTGCCAGCAGCTTGGGGGACAGGGCAGGAGAGACCCAGTACTTC. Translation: CASSLGDRAGETQYF.